This T cell receptor (beta chain) came from a study of blood T cell repertoires in COVID-19. Method: immunoSEQ multiplex PCR; TCRdb's copy keeps in-frame clones and lacks some. The table lists about 58,000 clones, about 84% of them singletons, with more than 4.5% in the top ten. With 4 bases removed from V and 1 base from J, the gap between germline ends came to 20 bases. The CDR3 is made up of 18 amino acids. Germline V gene sequence: CDR1 MDHEN, CDR2 SYDVKM. V and J are TRBV28 and TRBJ2-1; the D is unclear. This receptor was obtained from a man in his forties with active COVID-19. Sequencing was carried out using peripheral blood. The CDR3 loop reads CASSSPRRRRASYNEQFF. The CDR3 DNA follows: TGTGCCAGCAGTTCCCCCCGGAGAAGACGAGCGTCCTACAATGAGCAGTTCTTC. Full variable domain (outside the CDR3, taken from reference TRBV28 and TRBJ2-1): DVKVTQSSRYLVKRTGEKVFLECVQDMDHENMFWYRQDPGLGLRLIYFSYDVKMKEKGDIPEGYSVSREKKERFSLILESASTNQTSMYLCASSSPRRRRASYNEQFFGPGTRLTVL.